The rows below give T cell receptor beta chains drawn from one sample of a study of T cells in Graves' hyperthyroidism and ophthalmopathy. TCRdb passed the multiplex PCR reads through MiXCR, listing each CDR3 protein once. The sample consists of about 200,000 distinct CDR3 sequences, about a sixth of them appearing once. The specimen sequenced was blood. All receptors derive from a woman between 45 and 65 years old with Graves' hyperthyroidism. The conserved cysteine and the conserved F or W are not part of the CDR3 here. Each record gives: V gene, clone size, D gene, J gene, CDR3 protein. D genes are given only for firm matches. Clone size is shown for a subset of rows, as once, few, many or a class of expanded clone.

>TRBV25-1|many|NA|TRBJ2-5
ASSEFAGKGETQY
>TRBV7-9|many|NA|TRBJ2-5
ASSLGQGIGTQY
>TRBV20-1|NA|NA|TRBJ2-4
SALHGGLRGFENIQY
>TRBV7-9|many|TRBD2|TRBJ2-1
ASGKSGSLGNEQF
>TRBV9|many|TRBD2|TRBJ2-3
ASSVRSGTTLDTQY
>TRBV6-1|many|NA|TRBJ2-1
ASSYSVPLRNEQF
>TRBV6-1|few|TRBD1|TRBJ1-4
ASRDRATNEKLF
>TRBV28|many|TRBD1|TRBJ2-1
ASSSSGTGVIDEQF
>TRBV6-1|few|NA|TRBJ1-1
ASSGLVAGSNTEAF
>TRBV9|many|NA|TRBJ1-1
ASSVVLGDTEAF
>TRBV11-3|many|NA|TRBJ2-2
ASSSDVGELF
>TRBV20-1|NA|NA|TRBJ1-2
SARDPDYGYT
>TRBV15|NA|NA|TRBJ2-7
ATSRGGDSYEQY
>TRBV19|few|NA|TRBJ1-2
ASSQKDYGYT
>TRBV10-1|NA|TRBD2|TRBJ2-7
ASSDPGGSNYEQY
>TRBV29-1|few|NA|TRBJ1-1
SVFRGFYTEAF
>TRBV29-1|NA|TRBD1|TRBJ1-2
SGGQGTSNYGYT
>TRBV6-1|many|TRBD2|TRBJ2-7
ASSTREKSGGPHEQY
>TRBV4-1|NA|NA|TRBJ1-3
ASSQTPDGYSGNTIY
>TRBV20-1|many|TRBD2|TRBJ2-1
SASPAGVRDNEQF
>TRBV6-6|many|NA|TRBJ1-2
ASSYYGDYGYT
>TRBV2|many|NA|TRBJ2-3
AGGGGDTQY
>TRBV30|many|TRBD1|TRBJ1-2
AGPGQGFGGYT
>TRBV10-3|few|TRBD1|TRBJ2-5
AISEIWGTEETQY
>TRBV5-1|few|NA|TRBJ2-5
ASSRVGGTQETQY